This entry is about one TCR beta chain. The antigen remains undetermined. The data derive from a study of blood T cells in healthy people across ages. Study results and caveats: More naive CD4+ cells and higher diversity marked long-lived donors relative to aged donors.

The use of a sample-barcoded 5' primer and a J-beta primer mix characterized a second PCR of roughly 6 to 12 cycles. The template-switch adaptor, which had 12 random nucleotides, put a tag on each cDNA molecule. One entry per CDR3 protein results from TCRdb running MiXCR on the 5' RACE reads. Of about 970,000 distinct CDR3 sequences listed, roughly half are singletons. For every donor, a draw yielded approximately 9.8 milliliters of peripheral blood. This CDR3 region has 13 residues. Per the germline V gene, CDR1 is SNHLY and CDR2 is FYNNEI. V usage is TRBV2 and J usage is TRBJ2-7; D is possibly TRBD1 (6 bases). The better agreement between TRBJ2-4 and the DNA end casts doubt on the J call. The receptor comes from a woman between 55 and 75 years old in good health. The sample taken for sequencing was blood. The CDR3 spells CASSRVRGDIQYF. The CDR3 DNA reads TGTGCCAGCAGTCGGGTCAGGGGAGACATTCAGTACTTC.